A single sample is the source of the 3 T cell receptor beta chains below, sequenced in a study of monozygotic twins with cystic fibrosis. Sequencing used immunoSEQ multiplex PCR; TCRdb keeps in-frame clones, though not all of them. The sample gives over 20,000 clones, approximately 90% of which show up once; approximately 0.28% is in the top ten. Sample: blood. These receptors all come from a girl aged 2 to 9 with cystic fibrosis.

The rearrangement links TRBV10-1 to TRBJ2-7; 7 positions agree with TRBD2. With V trimmed by 8 bases and J by 7 bases, 11 bases remained unmatched. Germline CDR1 is WNHNN and CDR2 is SYGVQD (reference sequence). The CDR3 sequence is 13 residues long. The CDR3 is CASAPGLSGEQYF. The CDR3 DNA is TGCGCCAGCGCCCCGGGACTATCGGGTGAGCAGTACTTC.

The chain recombines TRBV2 with TRBJ2-5, with 7 bases that match TRBD1. In germline, CDR1 is SNHLY, CDR2 FYNNEI. CDR3 length: 15 amino acids. V was pared by 10 bases and J by 1 base, with 12 bases of the junction left unmatched. CDR3 protein: CATPRGDRAQETQYF. For the CDR3, the DNA is TGTGCCACCCCCCGGGGAGACAGGGCCCAAGAGACCCAGTACTTC. Full variable domain (remainder filled in from reference TRBV2 and TRBJ2-5): EPEVTQTPSHQVTQMGQEVILRCVPISNHLYFYWYRQILGQKVEFLVSFYNNEISEKSEIFDDQFSVERPDGSNFTLKIRSTKLEDSAMYFCATPRGDRAQETQYFGPGTRLLVL.

The rearrangement uses TRBV2 and TRBJ2-7; 9 bases match TRBD1. The CDR3 is 14 residues long. The V and J ends lost 6 bases and 3 bases, in that order; junction bases with no gene match: 6. CDR1 SNHLY and CDR2 FYNNEI come from the germline V gene. CDR3: CASRLTGGVYEQYF. The DNA for the CDR3 is TGTGCCAGCAGACTGACAGGGGGGGTCTACGAGCAGTACTTC.